This T cell receptor (beta chain) is from a study of blood T cell repertoires in COVID-19. Study overall: Acute and convalescent COVID-19 samples came from the United States, Italy and Spain.

CDR1 and CDR2 from the germline V gene are SGHDT and YYEEEE. The CDR3 loop spans 16 amino acids. Trimming removed 4 bases from V and 3 bases from J, with 20 bases in between. This clone was seen only a few times. Original handling: Amplification of reference gene primers was used by the study to estimate nucleated cell counts. Measured with immunoSEQ multiplex PCR; TCRdb has only the in-frame clones, and not every one. The V and J calls and clone size were taken over from that table, and D and trimming were inferred from the DNA. The sample lists under 200,000 clones, 60% to 85% occurring once. Sample: peripheral blood. The gene calls are TRBV5-6 and TRBJ2-7, with D perhaps matching TRBD1 (6 bases). This sequence was found in a man aged 70 or older with acute or convalescent COVID-19. CDR3 bases: TGTGCCAGCAGCGGTACCGGGACACAAGGCCTCTACGAGCAGTACTTC. Translating gives CASSGTGTQGLYEQYF.